The entry below describes one TCR beta chain. The antigen remains unidentified. The data were obtained in a study of shared clonotypes between healthy human individuals. Study-wide points: Clonotype sharing levels among donors were expected to vary with sequencing depth. Sharing across a few donors was seen in 4.5% to 6.5% of naive CD4 clonotypes.

CDR3 length: 13 amino acids. Trimming left V 5 bases short and J 3 bases short, with 10 bases between. CDR1 and CDR2 (germline): SGHTA, FQGNSA. Execution of the assay was at deep level. Assay used: immunoSEQ multiplex PCR; TCRdb lists only in-frame clones, some missing. Of 2 million to 3 million clones in the sample, 93% were seen once. The sequence derives from a man between 18 and 35 years old in good health. Some clones in this sample may be carry-over from other donors' samples. What was sequenced was naive CD4+ T cells from PBMCs. Subset described: CD45RA+ positively selected. The chain uses TRBV7-2 and TRBJ2-5; weak D call: TRBD2 (6 bases). CDR3 bases: TGTGCCAGCAGCCCCGGCGGGGAAGAGACCCAGTACTTC. Protein: CASSPGGEETQYF.